This TCR beta chain derives from a study of cytomegalovirus exposure and HLA in healthy donors. This CDR3 contains 17 residues. CDR1 is KGHSH and CDR2 is LQKENI in the germline V gene. V was clipped by 2 bases and J by 3 bases; unmatched bases: 11. PCR primers comprised 60 Vbeta and 13 Jbeta primers. TCRdb's table, derived via immunoSEQ multiplex PCR, lists solely in-frame clones and lacks some. The sample has 95,000 to 150,000 clones. Sequenced material: PBMCs. The chain combines TRBV18 with TRBJ1-1, with TRBD1 matching 8 bases. This TCR came from a man aged 18 to 29 in good health and CMV-seronegative. The CDR3, as DNA: TGTGCCAGCTCACCATTCCTAGGCAGGGGGCAGGACACTGAAGCTTTCTTT. Amino acid sequence: CASSPFLGRGQDTEAFF. Drawing the rest from reference TRBV18 and TRBJ1-1, the complete variable domain is NAGVMQNPRHLVRRRGQEARLRCSPMKGHSHVYWYRQLPEEGLKFMVYLQKENIIDESGMPKERFSAEFPKEGPSILRIQQVVRGDSAAYFCASSPFLGRGQDTEAFFGQGTRLTVV.